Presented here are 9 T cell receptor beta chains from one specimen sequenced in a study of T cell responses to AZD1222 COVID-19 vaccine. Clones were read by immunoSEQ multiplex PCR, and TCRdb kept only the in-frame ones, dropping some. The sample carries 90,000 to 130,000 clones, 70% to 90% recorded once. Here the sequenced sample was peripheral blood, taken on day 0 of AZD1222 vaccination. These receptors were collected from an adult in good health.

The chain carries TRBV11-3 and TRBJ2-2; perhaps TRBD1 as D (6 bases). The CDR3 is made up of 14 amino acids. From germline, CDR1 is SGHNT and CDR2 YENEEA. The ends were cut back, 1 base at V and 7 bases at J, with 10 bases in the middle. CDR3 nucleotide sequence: TGTGCCAGCAGCTTAGGGACAGTGGACGGGGAGCTGTTTTTT. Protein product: CASSLGTVDGELFF.

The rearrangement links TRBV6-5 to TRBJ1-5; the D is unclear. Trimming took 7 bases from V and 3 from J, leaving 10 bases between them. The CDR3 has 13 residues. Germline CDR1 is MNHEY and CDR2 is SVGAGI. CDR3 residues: CASNQVYNQPQHF. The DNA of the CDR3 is TGTGCCAGCAATCAGGTTTACAATCAGCCCCAGCATTTT.

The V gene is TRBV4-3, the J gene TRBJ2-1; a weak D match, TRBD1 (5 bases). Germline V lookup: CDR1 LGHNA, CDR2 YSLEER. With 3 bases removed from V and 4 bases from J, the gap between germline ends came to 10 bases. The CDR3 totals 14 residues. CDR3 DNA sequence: TGCGCCAGCAGCCAGTCCAGGGCTTACAATGAGCAGTTCTTC. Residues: CASSQSRAYNEQFF.

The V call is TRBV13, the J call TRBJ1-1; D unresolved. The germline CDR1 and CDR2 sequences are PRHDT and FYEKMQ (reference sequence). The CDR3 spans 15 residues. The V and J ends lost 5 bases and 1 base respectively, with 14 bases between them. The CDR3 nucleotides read TGTGCCAGCAGCCAAGGTTGGGCACCGAACACTGAAGCTTTCTTT. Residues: CASSQGWAPNTEAFF.

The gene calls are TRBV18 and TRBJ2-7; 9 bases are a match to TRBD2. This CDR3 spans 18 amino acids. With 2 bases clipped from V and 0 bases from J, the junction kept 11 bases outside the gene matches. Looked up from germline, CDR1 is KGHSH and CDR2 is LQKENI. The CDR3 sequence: CASSPGGGALMSSYEQYF. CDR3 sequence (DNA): TGTGCCAGCTCACCAGGCGGGGGGGCCCTAATGAGCTCCTACGAGCAGTACTTC.

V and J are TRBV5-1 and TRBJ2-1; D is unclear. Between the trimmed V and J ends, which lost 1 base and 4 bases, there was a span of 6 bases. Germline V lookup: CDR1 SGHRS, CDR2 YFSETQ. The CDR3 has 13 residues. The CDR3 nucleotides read TGCGCCAGCAGCTTGACCGGGTACAATGAGCAGTTCTTC. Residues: CASSLTGYNEQFF.

CDR3 in DNA: TGTGCCCTTTCTCGGGCGGGGGGGACCACAGATACGCAGTATTTT. As protein: CALSRAGGTTDTQYF. The rearrangement links TRBV7-9 to TRBJ2-3; 9 bases fit TRBD2. This CDR3 is built from 15 residues. V lost 11 bases and J lost 2; bases outside the gene matches: 11. Germline assignment: CDR1 SEHNR and CDR2 FQNEAQ (reference sequence).

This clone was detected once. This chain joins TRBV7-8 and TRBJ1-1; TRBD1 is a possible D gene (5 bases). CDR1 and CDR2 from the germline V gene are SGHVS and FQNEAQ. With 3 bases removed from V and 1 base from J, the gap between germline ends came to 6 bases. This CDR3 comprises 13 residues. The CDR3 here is CASSLTENTEAFF. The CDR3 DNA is TGTGCCAGCAGCTTGACAGAGAACACTGAAGCTTTCTTT.

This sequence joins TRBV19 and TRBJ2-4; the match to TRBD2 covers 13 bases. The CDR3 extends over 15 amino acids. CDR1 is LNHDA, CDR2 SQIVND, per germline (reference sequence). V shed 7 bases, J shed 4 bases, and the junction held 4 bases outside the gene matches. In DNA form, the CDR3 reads TGTGCCAGTATTAGACTAGCGGGGGGTAAAAACATTCAGTACTTC. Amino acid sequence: CASIRLAGGKNIQYF.